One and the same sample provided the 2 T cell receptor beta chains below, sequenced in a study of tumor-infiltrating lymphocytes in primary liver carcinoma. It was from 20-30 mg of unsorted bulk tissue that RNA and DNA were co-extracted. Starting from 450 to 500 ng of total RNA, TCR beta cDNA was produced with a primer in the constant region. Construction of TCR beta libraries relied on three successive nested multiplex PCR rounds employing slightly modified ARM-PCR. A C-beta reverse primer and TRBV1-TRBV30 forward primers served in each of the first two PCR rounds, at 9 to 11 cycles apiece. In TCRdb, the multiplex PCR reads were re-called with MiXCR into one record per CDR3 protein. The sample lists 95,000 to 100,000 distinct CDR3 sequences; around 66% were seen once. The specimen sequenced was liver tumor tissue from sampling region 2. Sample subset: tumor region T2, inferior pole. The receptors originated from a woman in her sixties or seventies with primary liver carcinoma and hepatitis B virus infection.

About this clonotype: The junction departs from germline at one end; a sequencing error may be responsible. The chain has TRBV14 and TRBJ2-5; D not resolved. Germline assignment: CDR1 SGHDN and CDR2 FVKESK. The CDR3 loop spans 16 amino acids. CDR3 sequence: CDSSHGVTGGDETQYF. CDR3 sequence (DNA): TGTGACAGCAGCCATGGCGTGACGGGTGGCGACGAGACCCAGTACTTC. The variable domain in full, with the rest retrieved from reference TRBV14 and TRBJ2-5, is EAGVTQFPSHSVIEKGQTVTLRCDPISGHDNLYWYRRVMGKEIKFLLHFVKESKQDESGMPNNRFLAERTGGTYSTLKVQPAELEDSGVYFCDSSHGVTGGDETQYFGPGTRLLVL.

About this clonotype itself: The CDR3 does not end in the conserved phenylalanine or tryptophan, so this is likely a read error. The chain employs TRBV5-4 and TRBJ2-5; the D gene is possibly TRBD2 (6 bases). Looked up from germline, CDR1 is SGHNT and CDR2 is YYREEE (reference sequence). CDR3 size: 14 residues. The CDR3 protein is CVSSYSGGGETQYL. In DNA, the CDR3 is TGTGTCAGCAGCTATAGCGGAGGAGGGGAGACCCAGTACCTC.